The clone carrying this TCR beta chain was observed at least ten times. Antigen unknown. The data were obtained in a study of T cells in Graves' hyperthyroidism and ophthalmopathy. Overall study context: Peripheral blood collection took place at initial diagnosis, before any treatment. Study conclusions and caveats: Blood shared most expanded thyroid clonotypes above 0.001. Ophthalmopathy onset followed model prediction by a median approximately seven months. A 13 V-J signature model discriminated ophthalmopathy versus stable hyperthyroidism.

TCR beta CDR3 sequences were amplified from RNA transcripts. TCR CDR3 underwent first-round RT-PCR with the HTBI primer set. TCRdb re-called the multiplex PCR reads with MiXCR, one entry per CDR3 protein. Of hundreds of thousands of distinct CDR3 sequences in the sample, around 15% are singletons; the top ten hold over 3.5%. Germline values: CDR1 DFQATT, CDR2 SNEGSKA (reference sequence). The CDR3 extends over 14 amino acids. Trimming took 6 bases from V and 0 from J; bases not matched to a gene: 6. The source of this sequence is a woman aged 30 to 39 with Graves' hyperthyroidism. Specimen: blood. The chain combines TRBV20-1 with TRBJ2-3; 7 positions agree with TRBD1. The CDR3 DNA sequence: TGCAGTGCCCAGACAGGGCCAAGCACAGATACGCAGTATTTT. Translating it yields CSAQTGPSTDTQYF.